Below are 20 T cell receptor beta chains sequenced from a single sample in a study of cytomegalovirus exposure and HLA in healthy donors. This PCR relied on a set of 60 Vbeta primers and 13 Jbeta primers. The table came from immunoSEQ multiplex PCR; TCRdb's copy has only in-frame clones and leaves some out. The data contain approximately 280,000 clones, around 86% of them singletons. The sequenced material came from PBMCs. Receptor source: a man aged 35 to 55 in good health and CMV-seropositive.

This rearrangement joins TRBV16 to TRBJ2-5; no clear D. The CDR3 is made up of 13 amino acids. V dropped 4 bases and J dropped 5 bases, with 11 bases sitting between them. The germline V gene has CDR1 KGHSY and CDR2 FQNENV. The CDR3 sequence is CASSRRGGETQYF. CDR3 in DNA: TGTGCCAGCAGCCGCCGAGGTGGGGAGACCCAGTACTTC. Based on the CDR3 plus reference TRBV16 and TRBJ2-5, the full variable domain is GEEVAQTPKHLVRGEGQKAKLYCAPIKGHSYVFWYQQVLKNEFKFLISFQNENVFDETGMPKERFSAKCLPNSPCSLEIQATKLEDSAVYFCASSRRGGETQYFGPGTRLLVL.

The chain couples TRBV19 to TRBJ2-3; 10 bases line up with TRBD2. The CDR3 runs to 16 residues. CDR1 and CDR2 (germline): LNHDA, SQIVND (reference sequence). The junction had 4 bases not matched to a gene; V was cut back by 3 bases and J by 1 base. CDR3: CASSMGTSEGTDTQYF. DNA of the CDR3: TGTGCCAGTAGTATGGGGACTAGCGAGGGCACAGATACGCAGTATTTT.

This chain links TRBV7-3 with TRBJ2-5, with a tentative D call TRBD2 (7 bases). Germline values: CDR1 SGHTA, CDR2 FQGTGA. Trimming cost V 5 bases and J 4 bases, with 20 bases left between them. The CDR3 is 16 amino acids. CDR3 in DNA: TGTGCCAGCAGCCGGGGGGCTAGCGGTTTTCGAGAGACCCAGTACTTC. Its translation: CASSRGASGFRETQYF.

This clone appeared once. A read error may account for a junction end that differs from germline. This sequence joins TRBV7-7 and TRBJ2-1; D might be TRBD1 (5 bases). The germline CDR1 and CDR2 sequences are SSHAT and FNYEAQ (reference sequence). There are 14 residues in the CDR3. The CDR3 sequence: CASSFGHSYNEQFF. CDR3 DNA: TGTGCTAGCAGCTTTGGACATTCCTACAATGAGCAGTTCTTC.

In this sample, this clone turned up a few times. The chain employs TRBV5-4 and TRBJ1-1, with TRBD1 matching 8 bases. The trim removed 4 bases at V and 3 bases at J, leaving 5 bases unmatched. CDR1 is SGHNT, CDR2 YYREEE, per germline (reference sequence). The CDR3 is 14 residues long. CDR3 nucleotides: TGTGCCAGCAGCGGCCGGACAGGGTACACTGAAGCTTTCTTT. It codes for CASSGRTGYTEAFF.

V gene TRBV4-1 combines with J gene TRBJ2-1; the D gene is possibly TRBD2 (6 bases). The CDR3 contains 15 residues. CDR1 is MGHRA, CDR2 YSYEKL, per germline. Trimming shortened V by 3 bases and J by 5 bases, and 14 bases separated the two germline ends. The CDR3 loop reads CASSQLPGTDNEQFF. For the CDR3, the DNA is TGCGCCAGCAGCCAGCTACCCGGGACTGACAATGAGCAGTTCTTC.

The gene calls are TRBV7-9 and TRBJ2-1, with a tentative D call TRBD1 (5 bases). Germline V gene data show CDR1 as SEHNR and CDR2 as FQNEAQ (reference sequence). The CDR3 sequence is 16 residues long. V lost 1 base and J lost 1, with 11 bases in between. CDR3 residues: CASSLGGPRSYNEQFF. The CDR3 coding sequence is TGTGCCAGCAGCTTAGGGGGCCCCCGATCCTACAATGAGCAGTTCTTC.

The chain employs TRBV16 and TRBJ2-3, with 7 bases aligning to TRBD1. After removal of 4 bases from V and 4 bases from J, the junction contained 2 bases not matched to a gene. This CDR3 comprises 13 residues. Germline CDR1 KGHSY, CDR2 FQNENV. The chain's CDR3 is CASSLQGADTQYF. The CDR3, as DNA: TGTGCCAGCAGCCTGCAGGGGGCAGATACGCAGTATTTT.

This sequence joins TRBV10-3 and TRBJ2-5; the D gene is possibly TRBD2 (6 bases). The V and J ends lost 0 bases and 5 bases respectively, with 10 bases between them. The germline V gene encodes CDR1 ENHRY and CDR2 SYGVKD. This CDR3 has 14 amino acids. CDR3 region: CAISESEGAETQYF. The CDR3 bases are TGTGCCATCAGTGAGTCGGAGGGAGCGGAGACCCAGTACTTC.

The genes are TRBV28 and TRBJ2-2; D not certain. The CDR3 consists of 12 residues. V was cut by 3 bases and J by 6 bases, with 5 bases left in between. Per germline, CDR1 MDHEN and CDR2 SYDVKM. The CDR3 region has the DNA TGTGCCAGCAGTTTCGCGGCCGGGGAGCTGTTTTTT. Translating gives CASSFAAGELFF.

This clone occurred once. V is TRBV7-9 and J is TRBJ2-2; 10 bases align to TRBD1. The germline gives CDR1 SEHNR, CDR2 FQNEAQ (reference sequence). V shed 5 bases, J shed 6 bases, and the junction held 12 bases outside the gene matches. This CDR3 is 17 amino acids long. The CDR3 nucleotides read TGTGCCAGCAGCCCGCCCGGGGCGGGGACAGGGGCCGGGGAGCTGTTTTTT. Amino acids: CASSPPGAGTGAGELFF.

The rearrangement links TRBV11-2 to TRBJ2-7; D is uncertain. Germline values: CDR1 SGHAT, CDR2 FQNNGV. V was shortened by 1 base and J by 2 bases, with 12 bases between the two germline ends. The CDR3 contains 15 residues. Here the CDR3 DNA reads TGTGCCAGCAGCTTAGTACATTCGAGCGCCTACGAGCAGTACTTC. It translates to CASSLVHSSAYEQYF.

V usage is TRBV7-2 and J usage is TRBJ2-1, with D perhaps TRBD2 (6 bases). The germline gives CDR1 SGHTA, CDR2 FQGNSA. The CDR3 has 16 amino acids. Trimming shortened V by 1 base and J by 4 bases, and 14 bases separated the two germline ends. CDR3 DNA sequence: TGTGCCAGCAGCTTAGGGAGTCGGGAGTGGTACAATGAGCAGTTCTTC. It translates to CASSLGSREWYNEQFF.

The chain carries TRBV19 and TRBJ2-3; 8 positions match TRBD2. This CDR3 has 15 residues. The ends lost 4 bases at V and 5 bases at J; junction bases unmatched: 8. CDR1 LNHDA and CDR2 SQIVND come from the germline V gene (reference sequence). The CDR3 bases are TGTGCCAGTAGTAATCAGCGGGAGATGGAAGATACGCAGTATTTT. Its translation: CASSNQREMEDTQYF.

The chain is built from TRBV7-2 and TRBJ2-1, with 7 bases lining up with TRBD2. The J segment lost 0 bases and the V segment lost 0 bases, leaving 2 bases of the junction unmatched. The CDR3 is 16 amino acids. Germline-derived CDR1 and CDR2 are SGHTA and FQGNSA. DNA of the CDR3: TGTGCCAGCAGCTTAGCAGCGGGAAGCTCCTACAATGAGCAGTTCTTC. Its protein product is CASSLAAGSSYNEQFF.

The chain employs TRBV28 and TRBJ1-5; D remains ambiguous. Germline V CDR1 and CDR2: MDHEN, SYDVKM. The CDR3 covers 13 residues. CDR3 sequence reads: CVTAVATGQPQHF. CDR3 nucleotides: TGTGTCACAGCAGTGGCTACGGGGCAGCCCCAGCATTTT.

The J gene is TRBJ2-7, the V gene TRBV6-5; 9 bases are a match to TRBD1. The CDR3 runs 13 residues. Per the germline V gene, CDR1 is MNHEY and CDR2 is SVGAGI. V shed 10 bases, J shed 3 bases, and the junction held 7 bases outside the gene matches. The CDR3: CATAAGQGYEQYF. The CDR3, as DNA: TGTGCCACCGCGGCGGGACAGGGCTACGAGCAGTACTTC.

The V call is TRBV2, the J call TRBJ2-7; TRBD2 matches at 7 bases. This CDR3 is built from 16 residues. CDR1 and CDR2 (germline): SNHLY, FYNNEI. V lost 4 bases and J lost 0; bases outside the gene matches: 9. CDR3 protein: CASSGGSGRSSYEQYF. For the CDR3, the DNA is TGTGCCAGCAGTGGGGGTAGCGGGCGAAGCTCCTACGAGCAGTACTTC.

CDR3 residues: CASSYRDRGQETQYF. DNA for the CDR3: TGTGCCAGCAGCTACCGGGACAGGGGGCAGGAGACCCAGTACTTC. The V gene is TRBV7-6, the J gene TRBJ2-5; TRBD1 agrees at 12 bases. With 4 bases clipped from V and 5 bases from J, the junction kept 5 bases outside the gene matches. The CDR3 length is 15 residues. Germline V gene sequence: CDR1 SGHVS, CDR2 FNYEAQ.

The gene calls are TRBV10-3 and TRBJ2-7; 7 bases are shared with TRBD2. Losses at the gene ends were 11 bases for V and 7 bases for J; bases not matched to a gene: 11. This CDR3 has 12 amino acids. Germline V gives CDR1 ENHRY, CDR2 SYGVKD. The CDR3 here is CASSGGLREQYF. The CDR3 region has the DNA TGTGCCTCTTCGGGAGGCCTAAGGGAGCAGTACTTC.